The TCR beta chain under discussion was sequenced for a study of cytomegalovirus exposure and HLA in healthy donors. Study-level results: The authors later found most CMV-associated TCR beta chains appeared HLA-restricted. Per a later analysis, 15,000 to 20,000 TCR beta sequences showed association with HLA alleles at 0.05 false discovery rate. Owing to their indistinguishability, certain V segments, notably TRBV6-2 and TRBV6-3, were excluded.

About this clone itself: Antigen specificity is unknown.

A multiplex PCR was run with 60 Vbeta primers and 13 Jbeta primers. Method: immunoSEQ multiplex PCR; TCRdb's copy keeps in-frame clones and lacks some. The sample yields around 120,000 clones, roughly four fifths seen once. V was cut by 7 bases and J by 0 bases, with 13 bases left in between. This CDR3 has 15 amino acids. The germline V gene encodes CDR1 MGHRA and CDR2 YSYEKL. V and J are TRBV4-1 and TRBJ2-1; D is perhaps TRBD2 (5 bases). Sequences were obtained from PBMCs. The TCR originated in a boy between 2 and 10 years old in good health and CMV-seronegative. The CDR3 spells CASNLMGSSYNEQFF. For the CDR3, the DNA is TGCGCCAGCAACCTAATGGGGAGCTCCTACAATGAGCAGTTCTTC.